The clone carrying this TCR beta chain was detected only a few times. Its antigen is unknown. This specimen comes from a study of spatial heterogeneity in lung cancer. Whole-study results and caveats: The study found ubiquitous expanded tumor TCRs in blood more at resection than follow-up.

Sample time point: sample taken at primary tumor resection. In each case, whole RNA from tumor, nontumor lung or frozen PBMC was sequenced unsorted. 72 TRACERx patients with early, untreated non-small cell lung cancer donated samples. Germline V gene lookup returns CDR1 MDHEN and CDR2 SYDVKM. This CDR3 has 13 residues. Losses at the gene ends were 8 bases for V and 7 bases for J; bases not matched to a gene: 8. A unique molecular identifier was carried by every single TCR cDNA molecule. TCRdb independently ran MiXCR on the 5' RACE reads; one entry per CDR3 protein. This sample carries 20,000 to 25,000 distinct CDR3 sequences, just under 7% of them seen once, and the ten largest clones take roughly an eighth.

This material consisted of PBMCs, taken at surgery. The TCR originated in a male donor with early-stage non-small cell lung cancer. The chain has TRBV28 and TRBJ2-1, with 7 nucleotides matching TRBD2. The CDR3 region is CASGREVRNEQFF. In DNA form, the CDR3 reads TGTGCCAGCGGTCGGGAGGTGCGGAATGAGCAGTTCTTC.